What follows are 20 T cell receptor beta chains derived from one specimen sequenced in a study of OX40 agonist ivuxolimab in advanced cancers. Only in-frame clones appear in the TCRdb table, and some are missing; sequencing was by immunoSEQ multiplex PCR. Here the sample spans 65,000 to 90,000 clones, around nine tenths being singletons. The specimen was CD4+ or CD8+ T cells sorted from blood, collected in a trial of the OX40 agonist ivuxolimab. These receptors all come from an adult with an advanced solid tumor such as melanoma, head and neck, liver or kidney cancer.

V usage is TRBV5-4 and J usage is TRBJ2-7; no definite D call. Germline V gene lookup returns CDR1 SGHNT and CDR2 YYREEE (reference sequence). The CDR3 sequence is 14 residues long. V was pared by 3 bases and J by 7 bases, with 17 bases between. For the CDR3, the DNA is TGTGCCAGCAGCTACAACGGGCCAGCTAGAGAGCAGTACTTC. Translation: CASSYNGPAREQYF.

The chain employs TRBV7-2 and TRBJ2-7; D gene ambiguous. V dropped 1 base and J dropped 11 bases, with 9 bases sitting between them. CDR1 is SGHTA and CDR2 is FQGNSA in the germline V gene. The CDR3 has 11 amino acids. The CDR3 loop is CASSLGRVEYF. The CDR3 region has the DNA TGTGCCAGCAGCTTAGGTAGGGTAGAGTACTTC.

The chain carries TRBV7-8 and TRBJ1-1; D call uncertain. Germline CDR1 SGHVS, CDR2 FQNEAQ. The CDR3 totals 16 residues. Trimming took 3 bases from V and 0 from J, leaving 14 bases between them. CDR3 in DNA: TGTGCCAGCAGCTTCCGAACGGGTTTCATGAACACTGAAGCTTTCTTT. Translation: CASSFRTGFMNTEAFF. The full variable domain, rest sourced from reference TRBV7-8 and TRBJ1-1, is GAGVSQSPRYKVAKRGQDVALRCDPISGHVSLFWYQQALGQGPEFLTYFQNEAQLDKSGLPSDRFFAERPEGSVSTLKIQRTQQEDSAVYLCASSFRTGFMNTEAFFGQGTRLTVV.

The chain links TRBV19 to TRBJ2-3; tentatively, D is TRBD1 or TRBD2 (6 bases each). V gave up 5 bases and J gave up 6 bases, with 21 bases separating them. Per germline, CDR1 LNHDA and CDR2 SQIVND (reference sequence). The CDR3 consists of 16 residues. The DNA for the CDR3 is TGTGCCAGTAGTGTGGGGGGACACCTAAAGGGGGATACGCAGTATTTT. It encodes CASSVGGHLKGDTQYF.

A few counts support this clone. The DNA for the CDR3 is TGTGCCAGCAGTGAAGACAGGGCGAACACTGAAGCTTTCTTT. Protein: CASSEDRANTEAFF. This sequence joins TRBV6-1 and TRBJ1-1, with D possibly TRBD1 on 6 matching bases. Per the germline V gene, CDR1 is MNHNS and CDR2 is SASEGT. This CDR3 is built from 14 residues. The V and J ends lost 1 base and 1 base respectively, with 7 bases between them.

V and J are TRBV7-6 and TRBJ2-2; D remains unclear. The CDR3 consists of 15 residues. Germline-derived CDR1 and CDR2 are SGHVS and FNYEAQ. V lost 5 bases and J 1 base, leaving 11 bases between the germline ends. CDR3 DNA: TGTGCCAGCAGCCAGCTCGGTGGGAACACCGGGGAGCTGTTTTTT. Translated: CASSQLGGNTGELFF.

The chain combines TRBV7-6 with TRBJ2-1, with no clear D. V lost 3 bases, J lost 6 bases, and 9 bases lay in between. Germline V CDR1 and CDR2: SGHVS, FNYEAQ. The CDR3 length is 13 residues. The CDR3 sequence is CASSFTVFNEQFF. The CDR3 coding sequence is TGTGCCAGCAGCTTCACAGTGTTCAATGAGCAGTTCTTC.

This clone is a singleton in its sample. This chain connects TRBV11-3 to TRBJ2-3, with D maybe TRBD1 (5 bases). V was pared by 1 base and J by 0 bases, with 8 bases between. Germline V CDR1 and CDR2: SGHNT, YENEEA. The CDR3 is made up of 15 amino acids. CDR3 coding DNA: TGTGCCAGCAGCTTAGGTGGGGCTAGCACAGATACGCAGTATTTT. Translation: CASSLGGASTDTQYF.

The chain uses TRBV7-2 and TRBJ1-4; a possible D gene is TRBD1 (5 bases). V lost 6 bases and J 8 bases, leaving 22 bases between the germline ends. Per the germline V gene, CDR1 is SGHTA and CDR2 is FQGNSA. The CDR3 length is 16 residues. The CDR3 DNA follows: TGTGCCAGCAGTCGTCCTCCAGGGCCCTCTAGGGAAAAACTGTTTTTT. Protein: CASSRPPGPSREKLFF.

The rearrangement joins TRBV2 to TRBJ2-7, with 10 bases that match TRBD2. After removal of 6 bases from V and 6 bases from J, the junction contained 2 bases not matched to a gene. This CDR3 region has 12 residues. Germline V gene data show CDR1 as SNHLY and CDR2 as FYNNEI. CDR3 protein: CASRGTSAEQYF. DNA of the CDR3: TGTGCCAGCAGGGGGACTAGCGCCGAGCAGTACTTC.

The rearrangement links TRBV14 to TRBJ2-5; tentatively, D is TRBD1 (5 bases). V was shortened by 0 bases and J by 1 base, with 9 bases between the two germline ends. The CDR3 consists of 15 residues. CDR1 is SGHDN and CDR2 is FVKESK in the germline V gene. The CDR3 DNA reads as TGTGCCAGCAGCCAAGATCAGGGATTCCAAGAGACCCAGTACTTC. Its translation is CASSQDQGFQETQYF.

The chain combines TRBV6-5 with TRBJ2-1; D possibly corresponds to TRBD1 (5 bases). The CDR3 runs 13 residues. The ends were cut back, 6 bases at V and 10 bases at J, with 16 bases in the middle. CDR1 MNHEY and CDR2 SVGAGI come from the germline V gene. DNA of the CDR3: TGTGCCAGCAGCCTAATGGGGAAGGGGGAGCAGTTCTTC. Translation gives CASSLMGKGEQFF.

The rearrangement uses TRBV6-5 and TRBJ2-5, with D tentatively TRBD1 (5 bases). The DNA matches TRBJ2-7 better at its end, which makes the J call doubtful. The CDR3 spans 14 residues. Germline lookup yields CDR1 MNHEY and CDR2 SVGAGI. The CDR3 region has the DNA TGTGCCACCCTACCCCCTGCAGGGTCGGGCGAGCAGTACTTC. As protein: CATLPPAGSGEQYF.

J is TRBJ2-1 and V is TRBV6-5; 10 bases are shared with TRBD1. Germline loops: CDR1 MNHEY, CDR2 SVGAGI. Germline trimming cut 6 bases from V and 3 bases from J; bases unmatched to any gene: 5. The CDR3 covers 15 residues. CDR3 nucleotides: TGTGCCAGCAGAAAGACAGGGGGCCTCTACAATGAGCAGTTCTTC. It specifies CASRKTGGLYNEQFF.

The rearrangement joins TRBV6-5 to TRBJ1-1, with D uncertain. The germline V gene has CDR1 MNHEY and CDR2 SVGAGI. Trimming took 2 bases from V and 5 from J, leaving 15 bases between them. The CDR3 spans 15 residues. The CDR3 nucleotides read TGTGCCAGCAGTTACGTTACAAAACAGCGGACTGAAGCTTTCTTT. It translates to CASSYVTKQRTEAFF.

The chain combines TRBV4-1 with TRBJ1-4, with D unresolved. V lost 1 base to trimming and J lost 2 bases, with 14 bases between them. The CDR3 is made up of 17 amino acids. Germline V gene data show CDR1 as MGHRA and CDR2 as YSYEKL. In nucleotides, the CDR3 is TGCGCCAGCAGCCAAGTGGGGTTTGGTAGGACTAATGAAAAACTGTTTTTT. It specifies CASSQVGFGRTNEKLFF.

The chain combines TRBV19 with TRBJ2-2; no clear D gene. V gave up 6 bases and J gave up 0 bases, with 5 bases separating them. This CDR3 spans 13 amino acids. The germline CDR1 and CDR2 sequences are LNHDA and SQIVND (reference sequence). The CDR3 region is CASSPTNTGELFF. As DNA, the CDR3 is TGTGCCAGTAGCCCAACGAACACCGGGGAGCTGTTTTTT.

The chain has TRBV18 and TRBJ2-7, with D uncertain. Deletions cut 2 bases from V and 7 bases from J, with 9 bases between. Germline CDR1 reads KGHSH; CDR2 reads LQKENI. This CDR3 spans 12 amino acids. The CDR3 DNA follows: TGTGCCAGCTCACCAGAACGGAAAGAGCAGTACTTC. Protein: CASSPERKEQYF.

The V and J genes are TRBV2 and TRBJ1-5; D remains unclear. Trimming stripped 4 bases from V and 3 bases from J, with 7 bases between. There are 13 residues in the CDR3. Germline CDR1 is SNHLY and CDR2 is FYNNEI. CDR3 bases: TGTGCCAGCAGTGTAATCATCAATCAGCCCCAGCATTTT. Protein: CASSVIINQPQHF.

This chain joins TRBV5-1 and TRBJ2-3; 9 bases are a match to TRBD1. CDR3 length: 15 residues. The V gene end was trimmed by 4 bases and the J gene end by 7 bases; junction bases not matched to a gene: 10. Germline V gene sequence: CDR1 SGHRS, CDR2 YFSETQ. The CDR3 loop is CASSPRQGVSNTQYF. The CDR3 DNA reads TGCGCCAGCAGCCCTCGACAGGGGGTTTCAAATACGCAGTATTTT.